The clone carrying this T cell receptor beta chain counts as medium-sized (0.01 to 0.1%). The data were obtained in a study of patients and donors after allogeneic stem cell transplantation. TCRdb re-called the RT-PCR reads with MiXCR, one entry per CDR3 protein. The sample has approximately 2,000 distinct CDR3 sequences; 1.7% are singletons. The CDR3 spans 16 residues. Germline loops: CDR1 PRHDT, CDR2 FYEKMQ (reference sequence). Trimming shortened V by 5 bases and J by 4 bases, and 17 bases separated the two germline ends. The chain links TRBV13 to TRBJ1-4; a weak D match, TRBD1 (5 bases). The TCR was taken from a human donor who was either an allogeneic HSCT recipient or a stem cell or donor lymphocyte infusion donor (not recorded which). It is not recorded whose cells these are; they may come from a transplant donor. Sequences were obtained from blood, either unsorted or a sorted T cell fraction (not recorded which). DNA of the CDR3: TGTGCCAGCAGCCGTGAAACAGGCCCAAATAATGAAAAACTGTTTTTT. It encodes CASSRETGPNNEKLFF.